This TCR beta chain stems from a study of blood T cells in healthy people across ages. Concerning this clonotype: The antigen is unknown.

Donors were systemically healthy Caucasian individuals from Russia aged roughly 6 to 100 years. Total RNA extraction produced at least 6 micrograms (per sample) for the study. Notes on the study in general: The authors considered diversity estimates from one million T cells to be underestimates.

With a J-beta primer mix and a sample-barcoded 5' primer, a second PCR ran about 7 to 11 cycles. From the 5' RACE reads, TCRdb called clonotypes with MiXCR, one entry per CDR3 protein. The sample lists around 1.7 million distinct CDR3 sequences; 28% were seen once. What was sequenced was blood. The TCR originated in a woman in her 30s in good health.

CDR3 amino acids: CASSEDRTGATSSYEQYF. The CDR3 coding sequence is TGTGCCAGCAGTGAAGATAGGACAGGGGCCACCAGCTCCTACGAGCAGTACTTC. This chain uses TRBV2 with TRBJ2-7; 9 nucleotides line up with TRBD1. The CDR3 is 18 amino acids. Germline CDR1 is SNHLY and CDR2 is FYNNEI. The ends lost 1 base at V and 0 bases at J; junction bases unmatched: 10.